Listed below are T cell receptor beta chains from one sample, sequenced in a study of CD8+CD57+ T cells in acquired aplastic anemia. Each CDR3 protein gets one entry after TCRdb re-called the reads with MiXCR. Of about 190,000 distinct CDR3 sequences detected, 40% to 50% appear once; the ten largest clones hold around 9.7%. Sequencing was done on a sample of sorted CD4+, CD8+, or CD8+CD57+ T cells (not recorded which) from PBMCs. The receptors shown here come from a human donor with aplastic anemia. Both conserved end residues are part of each CDR3. D genes are given only for firm matches. The size field is filled for only some rows; it gives once, few, many or a size class.

TRBV5-8	many	.	TRBJ1-1	CASSLGTPLNTEAFF	TGTGCCAGCAGCTTGGGGACACCCTTGAACACTGAAGCTTTCTTT
TRBV6-1	.	.	TRBJ1-6	CASSRIGDSPLHF	TGTGCCAGCAGTCGCATAGGGGATTCACCCCTCCACTTT
TRBV15	.	.	TRBJ1-5	CATSGDRQQPQHF	TGTGCCACCAGTGGGGACCGCCAACAGCCCCAGCATTTT
TRBV10-3	.	TRBD2	TRBJ2-5	CASTAAGGTAGETQYF	TGTGCCAGCACCGCGGCGGGAGGGACGGCAGGAGAGACCCAGTACTTC
TRBV7-9	.	TRBD2	TRBJ2-5	CASSLGGGIQETQYF	TGTGCCAGCAGCCTAGGCGGGGGAATCCAAGAGACCCAGTACTTC
TRBV5-6	many	.	TRBJ1-2	CASSLFLFEELYGYTF	TGTGCCAGCAGCTTGTTTCTCTTCGAGGAGTTGTATGGCTACACCTTC
TRBV30	.	TRBD1	TRBJ2-2	CAWSGTGTGGTGELFF	TGTGCCTGGAGTGGAACCGGGACAGGGGGCACCGGGGAGCTGTTTTTT
TRBV9	many	TRBD1	TRBJ1-4	CASSGGTGRNEKLFF	TGTGCCAGCAGCGGTGGGACAGGCCGGAATGAAAAACTGTTTTTT
TRBV7-8	.	.	TRBJ1-5	CASSSSLLQHF	TGTGCCAGCAGCTCTTCCCTACTCCAGCATTTT
TRBV20-1	.	.	TRBJ2-5	CSARGSRKETQYF	TGCAGTGCTAGAGGGAGCCGAAAAGAGACCCAGTACTTC
TRBV7-3	many	.	TRBJ2-5	CASSLNPGETQYF	TGTGCCAGCAGCTTAAACCCCGGGGAGACCCAGTACTTC
TRBV2	.	.	TRBJ2-2	CASSAQGTGELFF	TGTGCCAGCAGTGCCCAGGGGACCGGGGAGCTGTTTTTT
TRBV12-3/TRBV12-4	many	.	TRBJ1-1	CASSFGQGSEAFF	TGTGCCAGCAGTTTTGGGCAGGGGTCTGAAGCTTTCTTT
TRBV15	.	TRBD1	TRBJ1-1	CATSIWMGQGDTEAFF	TGTGCCACCAGCATTTGGATGGGACAGGGGGATACTGAAGCTTTCTTT
TRBV19	.	.	TRBJ2-1	CATALSGTPNEQFF	TGTGCCACCGCCCTCAGCGGGACACCCAATGAGCAGTTCTTC
TRBV9	many	.	TRBJ2-1	CASSVVSLGEQFF	TGTGCCAGCAGCGTAGTATCCTTGGGTGAGCAGTTCTTC
TRBV29-1	.	TRBD2	TRBJ2-3	CSGSSGGDTDTQYF	TGCAGCGGTTCTAGCGGGGGCGATACAGATACGCAGTATTTT
TRBV7-7	.	TRBD1	TRBJ2-5	CASSLVGGRDQETQYF	TGTGCTAGCAGCTTAGTAGGGGGCCGTGACCAAGAGACCCAGTACTTC
TRBV29-1	.	.	TRBJ2-3	CSVEGGWSTDTQYF	TGCAGCGTGGAGGGCGGGTGGAGCACAGATACGCAGTATTTT
TRBV12-3/TRBV12-4	many	.	TRBJ2-1	CASSLGREQFF	TGTGCCAGCAGTCTGGGACGGGAGCAGTTCTTC
TRBV20-1	.	.	TRBJ2-5	CSVDGGLGVQETQYF	TGCAGTGTCGACGGGGGCCTTGGGGTACAAGAGACCCAGTACTTC
TRBV6-5	.	.	TRBJ2-5	CASSYSSYETQYF	TGTGCCAGCAGTTACTCCAGTTACGAGACCCAGTACTTC
TRBV2	many	.	TRBJ1-3	CASSENRVPGNTIYF	TGTGCCAGCAGCGAGAACAGGGTGCCTGGAAACACCATATATTTT
TRBV29-1	few	.	TRBJ1-1	CSASHGTEAFF	TGCAGCGCCTCCCATGGCACTGAAGCTTTCTTT
TRBV7-7	many	TRBD2	TRBJ2-5	CASSLQAGEETQYF	TGTGCTAGCAGCTTACAAGCGGGAGAAGAGACCCAGTACTTC
TRBV25-1	many	.	TRBJ1-3	CASSEMVGFSGNTIYF	TGTGCCAGCAGTGAGATGGTCGGATTTTCTGGAAACACCATATATTTT
TRBV20-1	.	.	TRBJ1-1	CSARDWDGITEAFF	TGCAGTGCTAGAGATTGGGACGGGATCACTGAAGCTTTCTTT
TRBV19	few	.	TRBJ2-1	CASSIPAVGQFF	TGTGCCAGTAGTATCCCAGCCGTAGGGCAGTTCTTC
TRBV25-1	.	TRBD1	TRBJ2-1	CASSDPGGLYSEQFF	TGTGCCAGCAGTGACCCAGGGGGTCTTTACAGTGAGCAGTTCTTC
TRBV5-1	many	.	TRBJ2-5	CASSVGGGDQEIQYF	TGCGCCAGCAGCGTGGGAGGGGGAGACCAAGAGATCCAGTACTTC
TRBV19	many	TRBD1	TRBJ1-2	CASQTPGTGYPYGYTF	TGTGCCAGTCAAACTCCCGGGACAGGATACCCCTATGGCTACACCTTC
TRBV11-1	.	TRBD2	TRBJ2-3	CASSPSGGPVDTQYF	TGTGCCAGCAGTCCCAGCGGGGGACCGGTAGATACGCAGTATTTT